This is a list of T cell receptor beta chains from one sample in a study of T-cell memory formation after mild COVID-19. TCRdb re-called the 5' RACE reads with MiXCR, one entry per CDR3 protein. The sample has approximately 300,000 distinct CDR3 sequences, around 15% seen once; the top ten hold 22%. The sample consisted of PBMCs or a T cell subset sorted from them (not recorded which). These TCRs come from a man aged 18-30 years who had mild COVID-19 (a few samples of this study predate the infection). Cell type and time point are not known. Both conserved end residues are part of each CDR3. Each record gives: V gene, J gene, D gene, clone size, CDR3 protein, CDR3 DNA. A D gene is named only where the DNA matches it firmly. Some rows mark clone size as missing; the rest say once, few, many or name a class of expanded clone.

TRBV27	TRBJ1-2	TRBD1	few	CASSDFRGWGYTF	TGTGCCAGCAGTGATTTCAGGGGGTGGGGCTACACCTTC
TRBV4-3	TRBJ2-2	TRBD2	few	CASSQDTWTSRGGELFF	TGCGCCAGCAGCCAAGATACCTGGACTAGCCGGGGCGGGGAGCTGTTTTTT
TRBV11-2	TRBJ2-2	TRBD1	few	CASRGTGGTGELFF	TGTGCCAGCAGAGGGACAGGGGGCACCGGGGAGCTGTTTTTT
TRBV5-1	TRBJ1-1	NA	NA	CASSLSASGLGTEAFF	TGCGCCAGCAGCTTGTCCGCTTCGGGGTTGGGCACTGAAGCTTTCTTT
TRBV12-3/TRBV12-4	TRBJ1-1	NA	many	CASSFANTEAFF	TGTGCCAGCAGTTTCGCGAACACTGAAGCTTTCTTT
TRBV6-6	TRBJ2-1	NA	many	CASSQDQTGQFF	TGTGCCAGCAGTCAAGACCAAACGGGGCAGTTCTTC
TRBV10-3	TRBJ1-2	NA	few	CAISEGAVGNYGYTF	TGTGCCATCAGTGAAGGGGCGGTGGGTAACTATGGCTACACCTTC
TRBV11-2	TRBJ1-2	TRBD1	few	CASSLVVGTGLEGYTF	TGTGCCAGCAGCTTAGTGGTCGGGACAGGTTTAGAGGGCTACACCTTC
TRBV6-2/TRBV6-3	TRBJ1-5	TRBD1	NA	CASRGTGPQPQHF	TGTGCCAGCAGGGGGACAGGGCCCCAGCCCCAGCATTTT
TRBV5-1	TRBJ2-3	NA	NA	CASSLSPGSGTDTQYF	TGCGCCAGCAGCTTGTCGCCGGGATCGGGGACAGATACGCAGTATTTT
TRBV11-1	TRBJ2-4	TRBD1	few	CASSDMTGTGAYF	TGTGCCAGCAGCGATATGACCGGGACAGGGGCATACTTC
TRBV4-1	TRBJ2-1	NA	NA	CASSQDSRGPPKF	TGCGCCAGCAGCCAAGATTCGAGGGGCCCTCCCAAATTC
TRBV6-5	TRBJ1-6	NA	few	CASTYRDNSPLHF	TGTGCCAGCACCTACCGGGATAATTCACCCCTCCACTTT
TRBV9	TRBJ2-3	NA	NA	CASSAPSYVTDTQYF	TGTGCCAGCAGCGCCCCTAGCTATGTCACAGATACGCAGTATTTT
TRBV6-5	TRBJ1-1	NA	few	CASRPTQNTEAFF	TGTGCCAGCAGACCGACGCAAAACACTGAAGCTTTCTTT
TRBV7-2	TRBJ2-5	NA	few	CASSLGQKQETQYF	TGTGCCAGCAGCTTAGGACAAAAGCAGGAGACCCAGTACTTC
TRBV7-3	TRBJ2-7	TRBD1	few	CASSRDREHEQYF	TGTGCCAGCAGCAGGGACAGGGAACACGAGCAGTACTTC
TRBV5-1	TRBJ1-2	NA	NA	CASSLAGPGYGYTF	TGCGCCAGCAGCTTGGCCGGTCCTGGCTATGGCTACACCTTC
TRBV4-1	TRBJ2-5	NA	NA	CASSQEVRGALQETQYF	TGCGCCAGCAGCCAAGAAGTTCGGGGGGCCCTCCAAGAGACCCAGTACTTC
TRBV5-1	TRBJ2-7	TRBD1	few	CASSKGQGGTYEQYF	TGCGCCAGCAGCAAGGGACAGGGGGGAACCTACGAGCAGTACTTC
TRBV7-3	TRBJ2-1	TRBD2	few	CASSLTRSGAYNEQFF	TGTGCCAGCAGCTTAACCCGAAGCGGGGCTTACAATGAGCAGTTCTTC
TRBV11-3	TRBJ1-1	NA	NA	CASSSSRDSEAFF	TGTGCCAGCAGCTCAAGCCGGGACTCCGAAGCTTTCTTT
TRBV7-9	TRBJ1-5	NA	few	CASSFSRQPQHF	TGTGCCAGCAGCTTTTCTCGGCAGCCCCAGCATTTT
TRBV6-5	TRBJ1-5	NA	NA	CASSPGGGFQPQHF	TGTGCCAGCAGCCCTGGGGGGGGGTTTCAGCCCCAGCATTTT
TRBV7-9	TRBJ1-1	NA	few	CASSPSTKPRVEAFF	TGTGCCAGCAGTCCTTCGACAAAGCCTAGAGTTGAAGCTTTCTTT
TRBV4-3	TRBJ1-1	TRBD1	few	CASSQEDRGTNTEAFF	TGCGCCAGCAGCCAAGAGGACAGGGGGACCAACACTGAAGCTTTCTTT
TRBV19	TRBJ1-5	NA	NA	CASSIGGGGSNQPQHF	TGTGCCAGTAGTATCGGGGGTGGAGGGAGCAATCAGCCCCAGCATTTT
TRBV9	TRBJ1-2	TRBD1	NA	CASSVTGGVNYGYTF	TGTGCCAGCAGCGTTACAGGGGGCGTCAACTATGGCTACACCTTC
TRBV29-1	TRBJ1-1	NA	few	CSVAAGNTEAFF	TGCAGCGTTGCTGCAGGGAACACTGAAGCTTTCTTT
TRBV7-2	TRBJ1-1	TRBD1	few	CASSKDRDQDTEAFF	TGTGCCAGCAGCAAGGACAGGGACCAAGACACTGAAGCTTTCTTT
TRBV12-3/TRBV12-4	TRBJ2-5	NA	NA	CASSGGRNQETQYF	TGTGCCAGCAGTGGGGGGCGCAACCAAGAGACCCAGTACTTC
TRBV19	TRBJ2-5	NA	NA	CASSIAPRAPGPETQYF	TGTGCCAGTAGTATAGCCCCCCGGGCCCCGGGGCCAGAGACCCAGTACTTC
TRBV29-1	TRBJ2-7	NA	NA	CSVASPPLYEQYF	TGCAGCGTTGCGAGTCCACCTCTCTACGAGCAGTACTTC
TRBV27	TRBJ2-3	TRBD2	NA	CSSSLSGGYTDTQYF	TGTTCCAGCAGTTTAAGCGGGGGGTACACAGATACGCAGTATTTT
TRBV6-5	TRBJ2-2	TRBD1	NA	CASRGDRGRYTGELFF	TGTGCCAGCAGGGGGGACAGGGGGAGGTACACCGGGGAGCTGTTTTTT
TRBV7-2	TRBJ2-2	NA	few	CASSSGGGHTGELFF	TGTGCCAGCAGCTCAGGGGGAGGACACACCGGGGAGCTGTTTTTT
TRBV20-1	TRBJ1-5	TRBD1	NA	CSVHTGGHQPQHF	TGCAGTGTACATACAGGGGGTCATCAGCCCCAGCATTTT
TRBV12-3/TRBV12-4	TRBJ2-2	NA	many	CASSYLFPGELFF	TGTGCCAGCAGTTACCTCTTCCCCGGGGAGCTGTTTTTT
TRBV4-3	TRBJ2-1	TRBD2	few	CASSQYLRGLAGSFEQFF	TGCGCCAGCAGCCAATATCTCCGGGGACTAGCGGGGTCCTTTGAGCAGTTCTTC
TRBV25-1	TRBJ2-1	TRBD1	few	CASSEIWGQGHEQFF	TGTGCCAGCAGTGAAATTTGGGGACAGGGTCATGAGCAGTTCTTC
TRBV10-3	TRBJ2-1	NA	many	CAISETGSGNEQFF	TGTGCCATCAGTGAGACAGGGAGCGGCAATGAGCAGTTCTTC
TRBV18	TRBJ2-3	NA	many	CASSPPSADTQYF	TGTGCCAGCTCACCACCATCGGCAGATACGCAGTATTTT
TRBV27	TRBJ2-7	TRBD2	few	CASRSSGGRLEQYF	TGTGCCAGCAGATCTAGCGGGGGGCGTCTCGAGCAGTACTTC
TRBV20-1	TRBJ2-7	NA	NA	CSAREGRSYEQYF	TGCAGTGCTAGAGAGGGAAGGTCCTACGAGCAGTACTTC
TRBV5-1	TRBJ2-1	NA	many	CASSFRDNEQFF	TGCGCCAGCAGCTTCCGGGATAATGAGCAGTTCTTC
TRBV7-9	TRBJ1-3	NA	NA	CASSLSLGTRGITIYF	TGTGCCAGCAGCTTATCCCTCGGGACCCGGGGGATCACCATATATTTT
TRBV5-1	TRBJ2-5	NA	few	CASSRLKGEETQYF	TGCGCCAGCAGCCGTCTTAAAGGAGAAGAGACCCAGTACTTC
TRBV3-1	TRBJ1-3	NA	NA	CASSQGGTGNTIYF	TGTGCCAGCAGCCAAGGGGGGACTGGAAACACCATATATTTT
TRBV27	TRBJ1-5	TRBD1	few	CASSSSTGGDSNQPQHF	TGTGCCAGCAGTTCGTCTACAGGGGGGGATAGCAATCAGCCCCAGCATTTT